This T cell receptor beta chain came from a study of shared clonotypes between healthy human individuals. The CDR3 runs 13 residues. V dropped 3 bases and J dropped 4 bases, with 10 bases sitting between them. CDR1 SGHRS and CDR2 YFSETQ come from the germline V gene. The data were produced by immunoSEQ multiplex PCR, yet TCRdb's version contains in-frame clones alone and is incomplete. The sample lists about 2.3 million clones, 85% to 95% occurring once. The chain is built from TRBV5-1 and TRBJ2-5; D might be TRBD1 (5 bases). The TCR comes from a man between 18 and 29 years old in good health. Some clones in this sample may be carry-over from other donors' samples. Sequenced sample: naive CD4+ T cells from PBMCs. Subset of the sample: CD45RA+ positively selected. The CDR3 loop reads CASSSTVLETQYF. The DNA of the CDR3 is TGCGCCAGCAGCTCGACAGTCCTAGAGACCCAGTACTTC. The complete variable domain, with remaining parts taken from reference TRBV5-1 and TRBJ2-5, reads KAGVTQTPRYLIKTRGQQVTLSCSPISGHRSVSWYQQTPGQGLQFLFEYFSETQRNKGNFPGRFSGRQFSNSRSEMNVSTLELGDSALYLCASSSTVLETQYFGPGTRLLVL.